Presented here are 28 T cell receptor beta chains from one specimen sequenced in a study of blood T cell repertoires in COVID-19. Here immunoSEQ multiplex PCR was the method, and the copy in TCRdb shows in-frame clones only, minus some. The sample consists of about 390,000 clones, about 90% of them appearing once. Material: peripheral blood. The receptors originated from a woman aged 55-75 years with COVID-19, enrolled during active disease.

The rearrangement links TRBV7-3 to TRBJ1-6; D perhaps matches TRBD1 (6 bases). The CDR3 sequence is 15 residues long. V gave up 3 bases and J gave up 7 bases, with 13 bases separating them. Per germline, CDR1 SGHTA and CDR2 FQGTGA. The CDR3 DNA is TGTGCCAGCAGCTTTATGGCAGGGGAGAATTCACCCCTCCACTTT. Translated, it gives CASSFMAGENSPLHF.

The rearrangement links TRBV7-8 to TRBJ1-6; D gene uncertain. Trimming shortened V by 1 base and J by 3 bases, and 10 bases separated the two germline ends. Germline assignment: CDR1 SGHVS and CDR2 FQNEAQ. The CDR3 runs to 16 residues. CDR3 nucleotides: TGTGCCAGCAGCTTAGGGTCCAGTTTCTATAATTCACCCCTCCACTTT. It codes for CASSLGSSFYNSPLHF.

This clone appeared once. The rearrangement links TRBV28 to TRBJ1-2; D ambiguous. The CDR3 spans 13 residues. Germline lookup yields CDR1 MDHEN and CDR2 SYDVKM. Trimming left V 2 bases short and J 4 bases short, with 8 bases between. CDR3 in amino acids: CASSLPHSYGYTF. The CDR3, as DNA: TGTGCCAGCAGTTTACCCCACTCCTATGGCTACACCTTC.

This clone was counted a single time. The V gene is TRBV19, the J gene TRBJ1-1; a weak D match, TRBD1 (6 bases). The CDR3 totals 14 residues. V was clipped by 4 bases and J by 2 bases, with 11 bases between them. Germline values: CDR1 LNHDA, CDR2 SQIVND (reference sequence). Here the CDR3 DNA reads TGTGCCAGTAGTAGTCAGGGGCTAAACACTGAAGCTTTCTTT. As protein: CASSSQGLNTEAFF.

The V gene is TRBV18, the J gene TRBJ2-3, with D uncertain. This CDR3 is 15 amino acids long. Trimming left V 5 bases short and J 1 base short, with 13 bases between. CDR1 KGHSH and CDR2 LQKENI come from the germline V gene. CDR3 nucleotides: TGTGCCAGCTCAATGGTGCCTGCGCGCACAGATACGCAGTATTTT. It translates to CASSMVPARTDTQYF.

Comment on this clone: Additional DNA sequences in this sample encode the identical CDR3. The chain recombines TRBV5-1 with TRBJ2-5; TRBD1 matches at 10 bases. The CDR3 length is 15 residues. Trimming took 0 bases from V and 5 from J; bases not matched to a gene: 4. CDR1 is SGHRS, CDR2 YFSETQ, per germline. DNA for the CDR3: TGCGCCAGCAGCTTGGGGACAGGGGGAGAGGAGACCCAGTACTTC. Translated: CASSLGTGGEETQYF.

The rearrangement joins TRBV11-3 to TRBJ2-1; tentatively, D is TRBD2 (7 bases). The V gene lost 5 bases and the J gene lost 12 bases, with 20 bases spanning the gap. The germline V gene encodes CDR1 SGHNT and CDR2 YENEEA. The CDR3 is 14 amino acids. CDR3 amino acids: CASSRGGDQKVQFF. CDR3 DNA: TGTGCCAGCAGCCGAGGGGGGGACCAGAAGGTGCAGTTCTTC.

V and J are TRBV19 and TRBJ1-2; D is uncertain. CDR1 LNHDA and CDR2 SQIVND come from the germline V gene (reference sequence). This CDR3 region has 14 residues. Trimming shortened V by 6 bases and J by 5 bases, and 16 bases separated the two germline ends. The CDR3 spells CASRSEASDYGYTF. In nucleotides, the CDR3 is TGTGCCAGTAGGAGCGAGGCCAGCGATTATGGCTACACCTTC. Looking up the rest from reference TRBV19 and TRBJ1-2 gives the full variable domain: DGGITQSPKYLFRKEGQNVTLSCEQNLNHDAMYWYRQDPGQGLRLIYYSQIVNDFQKGDIAEGYSVSREKKESFPLTVTSAQKNPTAFYLCASRSEASDYGYTFGSGTRLTVV.

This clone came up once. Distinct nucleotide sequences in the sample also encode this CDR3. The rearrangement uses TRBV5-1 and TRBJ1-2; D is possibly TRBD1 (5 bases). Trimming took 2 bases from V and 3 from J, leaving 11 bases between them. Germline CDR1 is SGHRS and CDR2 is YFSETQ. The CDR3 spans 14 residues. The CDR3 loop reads CASSLAGGDYGYTF. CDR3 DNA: TGCGCCAGCAGCTTAGCTGGGGGGGACTATGGCTACACCTTC.

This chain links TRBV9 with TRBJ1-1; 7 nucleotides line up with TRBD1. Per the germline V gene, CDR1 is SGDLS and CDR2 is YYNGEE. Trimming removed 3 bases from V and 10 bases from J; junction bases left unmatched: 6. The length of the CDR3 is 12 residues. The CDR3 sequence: CASSAGDSGAFF. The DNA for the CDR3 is TGTGCCAGCAGCGCTGGGGACAGCGGAGCTTTCTTT.

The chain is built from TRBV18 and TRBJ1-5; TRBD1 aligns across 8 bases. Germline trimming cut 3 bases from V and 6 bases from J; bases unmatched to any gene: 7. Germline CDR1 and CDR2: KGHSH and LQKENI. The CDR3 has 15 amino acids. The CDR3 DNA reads TGTGCCAGCTCACCCGACAGGGGAGGTTTTCAGCCCCAGCATTTT. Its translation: CASSPDRGGFQPQHF.

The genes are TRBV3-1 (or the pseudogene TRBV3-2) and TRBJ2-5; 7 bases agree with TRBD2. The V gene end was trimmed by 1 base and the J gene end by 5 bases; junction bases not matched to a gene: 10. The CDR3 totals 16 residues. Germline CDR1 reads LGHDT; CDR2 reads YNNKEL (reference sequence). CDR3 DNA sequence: TGTGCCAGCAGCCAAGGAGGCGAGACTAGCTATGAGACCCAGTACTTC. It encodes CASSQGGETSYETQYF.

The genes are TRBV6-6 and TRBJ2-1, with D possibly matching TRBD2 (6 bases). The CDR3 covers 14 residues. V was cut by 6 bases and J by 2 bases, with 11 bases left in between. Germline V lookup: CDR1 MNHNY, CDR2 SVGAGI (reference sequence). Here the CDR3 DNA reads TGTGCCAGCAGGCCGGGACTCCCCTACAATGAGCAGTTCTTC. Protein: CASRPGLPYNEQFF.

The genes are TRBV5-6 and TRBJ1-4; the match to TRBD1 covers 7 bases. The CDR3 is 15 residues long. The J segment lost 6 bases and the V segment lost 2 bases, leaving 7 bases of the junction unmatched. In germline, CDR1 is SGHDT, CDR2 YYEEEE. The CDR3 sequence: CASSLPGQLDEKLFF. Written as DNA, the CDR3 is TGTGCCAGCAGCTTACCGGGACAGCTCGATGAAAAACTGTTTTTT.

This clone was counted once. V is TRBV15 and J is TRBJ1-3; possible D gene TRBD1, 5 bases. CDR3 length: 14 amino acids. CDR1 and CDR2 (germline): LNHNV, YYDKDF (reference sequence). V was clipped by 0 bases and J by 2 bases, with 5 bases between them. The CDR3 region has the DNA TGTGCCACCAGCAGAGACAGGGCTGGAAACACCATATATTTT. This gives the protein CATSRDRAGNTIYF. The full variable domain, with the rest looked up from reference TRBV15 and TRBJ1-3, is DAMVIQNPRYQVTQFGKPVTLSCSQTLNHNVMYWYQQKSSQAPKLLFHYYDKDFNNEADTPDNFQSRRPNTSFCFLDIRSPGLGDTAMYLCATSRDRAGNTIYFGEGSWLTVV.

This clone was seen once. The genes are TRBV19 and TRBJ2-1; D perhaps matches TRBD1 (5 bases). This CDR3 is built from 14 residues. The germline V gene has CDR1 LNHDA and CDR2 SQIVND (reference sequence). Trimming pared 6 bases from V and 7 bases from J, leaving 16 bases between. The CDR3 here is CASRAGWWENEQFF. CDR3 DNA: TGTGCCAGTAGGGCAGGGTGGTGGGAAAATGAGCAGTTCTTC.

CDR3 loop: CASSFGIPNEKLFF. The CDR3 DNA reads as TGTGCCAGTAGTTTCGGGATCCCTAATGAAAAACTGTTTTTT. The chain uses TRBV19 and TRBJ1-4; D not resolved. V was shortened by 5 bases and J by 3 bases, with 10 bases between the two germline ends. The CDR3 length is 14 residues. Germline-derived CDR1 and CDR2 are LNHDA and SQIVND (reference sequence).

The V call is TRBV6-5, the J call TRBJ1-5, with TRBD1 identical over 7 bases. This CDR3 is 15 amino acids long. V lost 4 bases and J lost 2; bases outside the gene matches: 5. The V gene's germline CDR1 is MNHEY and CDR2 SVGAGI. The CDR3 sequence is CASSFRQGGNQPQHF. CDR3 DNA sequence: TGTGCCAGCAGTTTCCGACAGGGCGGCAATCAGCCCCAGCATTTT.

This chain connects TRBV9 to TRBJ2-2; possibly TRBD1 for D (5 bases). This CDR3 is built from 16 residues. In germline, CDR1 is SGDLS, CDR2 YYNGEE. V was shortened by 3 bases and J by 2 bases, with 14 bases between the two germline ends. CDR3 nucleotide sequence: TGTGCCAGCAGCGCGACAGCCTACTTTAACACCGGGGAGCTGTTTTTT. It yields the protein CASSATAYFNTGELFF.

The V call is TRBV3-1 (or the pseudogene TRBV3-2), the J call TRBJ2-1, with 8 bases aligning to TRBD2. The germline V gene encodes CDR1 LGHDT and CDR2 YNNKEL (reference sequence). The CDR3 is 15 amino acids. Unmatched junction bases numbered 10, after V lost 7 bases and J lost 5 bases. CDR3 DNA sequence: TGTGCCAGCACCACCCCGGGACTAGTCCACAATGAGCAGTTCTTC. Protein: CASTTPGLVHNEQFF.

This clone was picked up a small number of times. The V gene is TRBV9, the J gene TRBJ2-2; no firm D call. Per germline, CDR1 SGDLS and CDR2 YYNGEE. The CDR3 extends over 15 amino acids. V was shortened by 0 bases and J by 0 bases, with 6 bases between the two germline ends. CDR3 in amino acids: CASSVVPANTGELFF. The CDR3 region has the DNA TGTGCCAGCAGCGTAGTTCCAGCGAACACCGGGGAGCTGTTTTTT.

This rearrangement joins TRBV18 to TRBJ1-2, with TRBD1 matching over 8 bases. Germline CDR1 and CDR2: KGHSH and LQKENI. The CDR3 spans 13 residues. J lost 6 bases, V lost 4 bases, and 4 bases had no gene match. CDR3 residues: CASSLLTGDGYTF. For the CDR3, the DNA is TGTGCCAGCTCACTACTGACAGGGGATGGCTACACCTTC.

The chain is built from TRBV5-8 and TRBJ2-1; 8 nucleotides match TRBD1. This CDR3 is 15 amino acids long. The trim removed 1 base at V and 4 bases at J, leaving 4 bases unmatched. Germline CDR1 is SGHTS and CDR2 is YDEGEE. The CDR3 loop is CASSLRGQGYNEQFF. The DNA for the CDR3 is TGTGCCAGCAGCTTGCGAGGACAGGGATACAATGAGCAGTTCTTC.

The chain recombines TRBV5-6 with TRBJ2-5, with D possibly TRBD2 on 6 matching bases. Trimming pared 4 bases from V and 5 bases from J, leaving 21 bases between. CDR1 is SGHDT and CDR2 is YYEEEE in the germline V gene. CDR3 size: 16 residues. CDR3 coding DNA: TGTGCCAGCAGCCAAAAGCAGTGGGGTGGAGGGGAGACCCAGTACTTC. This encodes CASSQKQWGGGETQYF.

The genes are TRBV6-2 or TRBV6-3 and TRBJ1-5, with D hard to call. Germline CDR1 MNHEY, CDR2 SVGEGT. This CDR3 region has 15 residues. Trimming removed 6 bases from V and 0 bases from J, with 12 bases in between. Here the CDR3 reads CASSLSDYSNQPQHF. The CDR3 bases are TGTGCCAGCAGCCTCTCAGATTATAGCAATCAGCCCCAGCATTTT.

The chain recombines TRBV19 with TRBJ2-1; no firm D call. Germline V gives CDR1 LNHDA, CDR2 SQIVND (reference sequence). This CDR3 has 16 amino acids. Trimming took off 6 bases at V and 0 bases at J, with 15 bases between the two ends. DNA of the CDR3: TGTGCCAGTAGCGGATCGAGCGCCAGCTCCTACAATGAGCAGTTCTTC. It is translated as CASSGSSASSYNEQFF.

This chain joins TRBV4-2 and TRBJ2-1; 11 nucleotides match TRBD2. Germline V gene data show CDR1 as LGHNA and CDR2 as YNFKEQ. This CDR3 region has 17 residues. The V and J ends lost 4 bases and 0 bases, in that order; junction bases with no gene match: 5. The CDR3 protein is CASSPGLADDSYNEQFF. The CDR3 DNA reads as TGTGCCAGCAGCCCGGGACTAGCGGACGACTCCTACAATGAGCAGTTCTTC.

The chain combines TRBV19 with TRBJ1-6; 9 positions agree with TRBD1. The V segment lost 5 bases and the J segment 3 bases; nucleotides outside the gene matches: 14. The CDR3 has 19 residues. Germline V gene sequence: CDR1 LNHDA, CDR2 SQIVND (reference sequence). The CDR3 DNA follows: TGTGCCAGTAGTGCCCAACCACCACAGGGGGCTGTCTATAATTCACCCCTCCACTTT. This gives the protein CASSAQPPQGAVYNSPLHF.